This TCR beta chain appears in the sequencing data of a study of cytomegalovirus exposure and HLA in healthy donors. Across the study: Researchers previously reported finding 117 million unique TCR beta sequences from approximately 200 million T cells. Points from the study as a whole: An analysis was carried out later, and it reportedly showed fewer N-insertions in an Asian-associated ancestry cluster than the approximately 680-donor mean.

The V segment lost 7 bases and the J segment 1 base; nucleotides outside the gene matches: 11. The CDR3 sequence is 16 residues long. Germline loops: CDR1 MDHEN, CDR2 SYDVKM. The PCR had 60 Vbeta and 13 Jbeta primers. Using immunoSEQ multiplex PCR, the repertoire was profiled, and TCRdb retains in-frame clones only, with some absent. The table has roughly 160,000 clones, around 72% seen once. A few counts support this clone. Antigen: not known. The TCR comes from a woman between 45 and 60 years old in good health and CMV-seropositive. The chain is built from TRBV28 and TRBJ2-7, with 9 bases fitting TRBD1. The sequencing input was PBMCs. CDR3 nucleotide sequence: TGTGCCAGCAATCTGCCCCGGGACAGGGAATCCTACGAGCAGTACTTC. This codes for CASNLPRDRESYEQYF.